This T cell receptor beta chain was recovered during a study of cytomegalovirus exposure and HLA in healthy donors (dated by TCRdb to the late 2010s). Regarding the complete study: An earlier analysis of approximately 640 of the donors reported 250 to 350 Gb of sequence data and 120 million or so unique TCR beta sequences from 150 million to 200 million T cells. Roughly five DR-DQ haplotypes were handled as single units for association and clustering because linkage in the cohort was strong. Alongside the repertoire data, information on donor age, sex, ethnicity and CMV serostatus was compiled. Rather than using new phenotypic data, the later analysis identified candidate immune exposures from TCR beta sequences and from how often those sequences occurred across donors. A later analysis re-analyzed previously published TCR beta repertoires from 666 donors and added high-resolution HLA genotyping to study TCR occurrence patterns. Among about 410 genotyped donors of the cohort, an average of approximately 200,000 unique TCR beta nucleotide sequences was sequenced per donor, of which about 18% were non-productive. To predict cytomegalovirus infection status, the study brought together high-throughput TCR immunosequencing, statistical association of individual TCRs with disease status, and machine learning. HLA typing covered class I and class II loci at four-digit resolution. In an earlier analysis of 587 of the donors, high-throughput TCR beta sequencing was used to judge whether each TCR beta V gene segment behaved as functional or pseudogenic. Of the 398 genotyped donors, about 84% fell in the genetic ancestry cluster associated with self-reported Caucasian donors. Besides the first cohort of 666 subjects, a separate validation cohort made up of 120 different subjects was used. All discovery cohort repertoires had been generated using a single sequencing platform. An early release that covered more than 550 HLA-typed donors contained about 300 gigabases of sequencing data and about 93 million unique TCR sequences. The study used immunosequencing to profile the T cell repertoires of several hundred subjects and linked those repertoires to cytomegalovirus serostatus. The number of typed donors differed by locus: roughly 620-630 for A, B, C, DRB1 and DQB1; 522 for DQA1; around 580 for DPA1; and about 450 for DPB1. The study aimed to test whether signatures of past pathogen exposure could be identified by cataloging public T cell receptors. A later genetic analysis used genome-wide SNP genotypes for 398 of the 666 donors, treating that subset as a discovery cohort.

Details on this clone: This clone's antigen is unknown. Relative to the germline gene, one junction end is altered; a read error may explain this.

Here is what the overall study found, with its caveats: The authors suggested that the approach could potentially be extended to other disease states and immunological phenotypes. The earlier analysis of 450 to 700 of the donors excluded roughly 17 rarely observed V segments, including chromosome 9 orphons, because counts were too low. Because HLA typing was unavailable for some donors at each locus, only the typed subset was used in association tests. For the cohort, immune exposure information was limited to CMV serostatus. The 87-base-pair reads could not distinguish some IMGT-functional V segments, including TRBV6-2 and TRBV6-3, so those segments were excluded. A further reported finding was that TCR beta sequences accurately predicted the HLA-A and HLA-B alleles for most subjects in the first cohort. In a later analysis, several top co-occurrence clusters were reported to appear linked to parvovirus B19, influenza, CMV and Epstein-Barr virus. In a later analysis, most CMV-associated TCR beta chains were found to appear HLA-restricted, with HLA associations seemingly driven largely by CMV exposure. This cohort had only TCR beta chains sequenced, and the lack of alpha or paired-chain data limited which features could be detected. In vitro tests confirmed that a few of the cytomegalovirus-associated TCR beta chains recognize cytomegalovirus antigens. Presence/absence analyses assumed roughly uniform sequencing depth across donors, an assumption that may not hold. Strong co-occurrence of HLA alleles, especially DR and DQ, made assigning TCR associations to individual alleles difficult. In a later analysis, HLA-associated TCR beta chains showed more clonal expansion and lower generation probabilities than non-associated chains that were equally common. In both the original and validation cohorts, the classifier was reported to diagnose cytomegalovirus status with high specificity and sensitivity. At a false discovery rate of 0.05, a later analysis linked under 20,000 TCR beta sequences to specific HLA alleles. Linkage disequilibrium might explain the correlated functional status among segregating V segments, but an unknown experimental factor could not be ruled out. A total of around 150 TCR beta chains were listed by the study as associated with cytomegalovirus. A group of highly shared sequence variants was considered likely to be a technical artifact of the sequencing pipeline. While some public TCRs were present in many individuals, most TCR sequences turned up only very rarely across donors. In an earlier analysis of about 540 of the donors, most TCR beta V segments were observed in productive rearrangements about 87% or about 30% of the time, broadly matching IMGT annotations. A later genetic analysis reported fewer N-insertions in productive TCRs among donors in an Asian-associated ancestry cluster than the roughly 650-donor mean. According to a later analysis, TCR association rates differed among HLA loci, with DRB1 alleles showing the most associated TCRs and HLA-C alleles showing the fewest. V-gene and J-gene trimming of TCR beta chains was associated with a missense DCLRE1C variant in a later genetic analysis, and the association was replicated in an independent cohort.

CDR1 is given as MNHNY and CDR2 as SVGAGI, both from the germline V gene (reference sequence). The CDR3 holds 15 amino acids from the cysteine to the phenylalanine. Only the CDR3 DNA is retained, 45 bases long and in frame from the first base. The cohort consisted of 666 healthy bone marrow donors. All cohort members were sampled while nominally healthy, although unrecorded immune exposures were likely present. The donor was CMV seropositive and was included in the group of 300 or so seropositive cohort members. Each donor provided a peripheral blood sample, and peripheral blood mononuclear cells were used for TCR beta sequencing. The Qiagen DNeasy Blood Extraction Kit was used to extract genomic DNA from the blood cell samples. Library method: the immunoSEQ multiplex PCR assay. The multiplex PCR relied on a mix of 60 forward primers for TCR Vbeta segments and 13 reverse primers for TCR Jbeta segments. Amplification of the CDR3 region of rearranged TCR beta genes was performed with a multiplex PCR assay on genomic DNA. On the Illumina HiSeq System, the amplified TCR beta libraries were sequenced as 87-base-pair reads. Under the source paper's analysis protocol: Across the 640 or so repertoires, a later analysis counted around 80 million unique TCR beta chains, roughly 11 million of which were shared by at least two donors. A nearest-neighbor algorithm error-corrected the raw reads and collapsed the reads into unique sequences, merging closely related sequences to remove PCR and sequencing errors. Alignment of CDR3 sequences to IMGT reference sequences was used to assign V, D and J gene segments. For a sequence to be retained, a match of at least six nucleotides to both a V gene segment and a J gene segment was required. A rearrangement counted as productive if the CDR3 had no stop codons and remained in frame with V and J, and every other rearrangement counted as non-productive. Following IMGT convention, CDR3 was defined as the stretch from the second conserved V-encoded cysteine up to the conserved J-encoded phenylalanine. The earlier analysis of a few hundred of the donors excluded sequences that lacked an unambiguous match to a single V gene segment. An earlier analysis of several hundred of the donors called V segments functional above 56.7% productive rearrangements and segregating when the between-donor standard deviation exceeded 5%. A statistical classification framework was built to diagnose cytomegalovirus status from the catalog of TCR beta chain sequences. In a later analysis, TCR nucleotide sequences were compared against IMGT/GENE-DB human TR gene sequences so that V and J genes could be assigned. The TCRdist pipeline was used in a later analysis to assign CDR3 sequences and most-parsimonious VDJ recombination scenarios. In a later analysis, each TCR beta chain was defined by its CDR3 amino acid sequence together with its V-gene family, and reads without a unique V-gene family were excluded. A later analysis removed 592 highly shared, low-generation-probability nucleotide sequences to deal with suspected cross-contamination and a sequencing artifact. In a later analysis, a clonal expansion index for each public chain was calculated from normalized within-repertoire ranks of inferred template counts. A later analysis computed generation probabilities with a VDJ recombination model fitted to out-of-frame rearrangements, and checked the results against IGoR. A later analysis scored TCR-TCR, TCR-HLA and TCR-CMV co-occurrence with hypergeometric tests, applying a repertoire-size bias correction to TCR pairs. To estimate false discovery rates, a later analysis permuted the HLA or CMV assignments 20 times. In a later analysis, co-occurring TCRs were grouped using DBSCAN, and TCRdist sequence similarity was added for clustering within HLA-allele-positive subsets. For co-occurrence clustering, repertoires with fewer than 30,000 or more than 120,000 public chains were excluded, along with roughly five repertoires with anomalous nucleotide sharing. TCRdb provides this immuneACCESS table in a form limited to in-frame rearrangements. Some clones are lacking; in checked studies, under half of them reflect an unresolved V gene, and why the rest are absent is not known. V, J and clone size derive from that table, while D and trimming were established from the DNA sequence. This sample comprises about 78,000 clones, about 60% of them detected only once. In total, the top ten clones hold approximately 5.7% of the sample.

Material for sequencing was PBMCs. Rearrangement joined TRBV6-6 to TRBJ2-7; the best D guess is TRBD1, with 5 bases matching. This receptor was taken from a man aged 30 to 39 in good health and CMV-seropositive. The CDR3 protein sequence reads: CASRLDQGSSYERYF. The DNA sequence follows: TGTGCCAGCAGACTCGACCAGGGCAGCTCCTACGAGCGGTACTTC.